These 18 T cell receptor beta chains share one sample of origin, sequenced in a study of OX40 agonist ivuxolimab in advanced cancers. Repertoires were generated with immunoSEQ multiplex PCR, while TCRdb's copy carries only in-frame clones and drops some. The sample yields about 80,000 clones, 70% to 90% seen once. Sequencing used CD4+ or CD8+ T cells sorted from blood, obtained in a trial of the OX40 agonist ivuxolimab. These receptors all come from an adult with an advanced solid tumor such as melanoma, head and neck, liver or kidney cancer.

The chain joins TRBV28 to TRBJ2-6; 10 bases line up with TRBD1. Germline assignment: CDR1 MDHEN and CDR2 SYDVKM. The CDR3 is 19 amino acids. The junction had 6 bases not matched to a gene; V was cut back by 1 base and J by 0 bases. The CDR3 region has the DNA TGTGCCAGCAGTTTATCCTTGGGACAGGGGCTCTCTGGGGCCAACGTCCTGACTTTC. This sequence encodes CASSLSLGQGLSGANVLTF.

The chain employs TRBV6-1 and TRBJ2-7; D is possibly TRBD2 (5 bases). Germline lookup yields CDR1 MNHNS and CDR2 SASEGT. There are 14 residues in the CDR3. V lost 2 bases, J lost 3 bases, and 11 bases lay in between. DNA of the CDR3: TGTGCCAGCAGTGAAAATGGCGGGTTCTACGAGCAGTACTTC. Protein: CASSENGGFYEQYF.

The rearrangement links TRBV30 to TRBJ2-5, with TRBD2 as a possible D gene (6 bases). The CDR3 covers 13 residues. CDR1 GTSNPN and CDR2 SVGIG come from the germline V gene (reference sequence). Between the trimmed V and J ends, which lost 2 bases and 2 bases, there was a span of 9 bases. CDR3 DNA: TGTGCCTGGAGTTTCCGGGGGCAAGAGACCCAGTACTTC. Translated: CAWSFRGQETQYF.

This chain joins TRBV5-1 and TRBJ2-1; no clear D. CDR3 length: 12 residues. Trimming shortened V by 2 bases and J by 7 bases, and 7 bases separated the two germline ends. The germline CDR1 and CDR2 sequences are SGHRS and YFSETQ. The CDR3 nucleotides read TGCGCCAGCAGCTTCCAAGGAAATGAGCAGTTCTTC. The encoded protein is CASSFQGNEQFF.

The chain is built from TRBV6-1 and TRBJ1-2; the D is unclear. The germline V and J ends were trimmed by 2 bases and 1 base, with 11 bases remaining between them. There are 15 residues in the CDR3. Germline CDR1 MNHNS, CDR2 SASEGT. DNA for the CDR3: TGTGCCAGCAGTGAAACGGTTACATTTAACTATGGCTACACCTTC. Protein product: CASSETVTFNYGYTF.

The chain links TRBV4-1 to TRBJ2-2; D is uncertain. V lost 8 bases, J lost 2 bases, and 3 bases lay in between. Per germline, CDR1 MGHRA and CDR2 YSYEKL. This CDR3 contains 11 residues. CDR3 sequence reads: CASRNTGELFF. The CDR3 DNA reads TGCGCCAGCCGAAACACCGGGGAGCTGTTTTTT.

The V call is TRBV28, the J call TRBJ2-7; weak D call: TRBD1 (7 bases). The CDR3 is 14 amino acids. Trimming pared 6 bases from V and 2 bases from J, leaving 14 bases between. In germline, CDR1 is MDHEN, CDR2 SYDVKM. The CDR3 region is CASRLRGQTYEQYF. CDR3 in DNA: TGTGCCAGCAGACTGCGGGGACAGACCTACGAGCAGTACTTC.

This clone has a single count. This chain connects TRBV4-2 to TRBJ2-7, with TRBD1 as a possible D gene (5 bases). The CDR3 sequence is 14 residues long. The germline gives CDR1 LGHNA, CDR2 YNFKEQ. V lost 0 bases, J lost 7 bases, and 13 bases lay in between. The CDR3 protein is CASSQDRAREEQYF. In DNA form, the CDR3 reads TGTGCCAGCAGCCAAGATCGGGCCAGGGAAGAGCAGTACTTC.

The chain links TRBV2 to TRBJ1-2; 9 nucleotides align to TRBD1. After removal of 1 base from V and 6 bases from J, the junction contained 6 bases not matched to a gene. The length of the CDR3 is 15 residues. Germline CDR1 and CDR2: SNHLY and FYNNEI. CDR3 sequence (DNA): TGTGCCAGCAGTGAAGACAGGGGGCGGTCTCATGGCTACACCTTC. Translated: CASSEDRGRSHGYTF.

The chain couples TRBV6-1 to TRBJ1-5; D call uncertain. With 7 bases removed from V and 9 bases from J, the gap between germline ends came to 13 bases. Germline CDR1 is MNHNS and CDR2 is SASEGT. This CDR3 comprises 12 residues. The CDR3 reads CASMHGLRPQHF. Here the CDR3 DNA reads TGTGCCAGCATGCACGGCTTGAGGCCCCAGCATTTT.

V gene TRBV6-5 combines with J gene TRBJ1-1; TRBD1 is a possible D gene (5 bases). The germline V gene has CDR1 MNHEY and CDR2 SVGAGI. The length of the CDR3 is 11 residues. The V end was cut by 6 bases, the J end by 6 bases, with 8 bases between. The CDR3 DNA reads TGTGCCAGCAGGCCACAGGCTGAAGCTTTCTTT. This translates into CASRPQAEAFF.

The CDR3 DNA is TGTGCCAGCAGCGCTAGCGGGGGGGAAGAGACCCAGTACTTC. Translating gives CASSASGGEETQYF. The rearrangement links TRBV9 to TRBJ2-5, with TRBD2 identical over 12 bases. CDR3 length: 14 amino acids. Losses at the gene ends were 3 bases for V and 3 bases for J; bases not matched to a gene: 0. Germline V gives CDR1 SGDLS, CDR2 YYNGEE.

This sequence joins TRBV27 and TRBJ2-5, with 7 nucleotides matching TRBD1. The J call is doubtful: the DNA matches TRBJ2-7 better. Germline V gene lookup returns CDR1 MNHEY and CDR2 SMNVEV (reference sequence). This CDR3 region has 15 residues. Here the CDR3 reads CASSSSGTVFYEQYF. The CDR3 DNA is TGTGCCAGCAGTTCTTCCGGGACAGTGTTCTACGAGCAGTACTTC.

V is TRBV28 and J is TRBJ2-7, with D possibly TRBD1 on 6 matching bases. The CDR3 totals 14 residues. V lost 6 bases, J lost 0 bases, and 12 bases lay in between. Germline CDR1 MDHEN, CDR2 SYDVKM. The CDR3 DNA follows: TGTGCCAGCAGCCTCCGGGACAACTCCTACGAGCAGTACTTC. It specifies CASSLRDNSYEQYF.

The rearrangement joins TRBV9 to TRBJ2-7, with D unclear. Germline V gives CDR1 SGDLS, CDR2 YYNGEE. Between the trimmed V and J ends, which lost 4 bases and 0 bases, there was a span of 8 bases. The CDR3 covers 13 residues. The CDR3 DNA reads TGTGCCAGCAGCCCCACGGACTCCTACGAGCAGTACTTC. Residues: CASSPTDSYEQYF.

The V call is TRBV7-2, the J call TRBJ1-5; D gene uncertain. Trimming shortened V by 0 bases and J by 3 bases, and 24 bases separated the two germline ends. The germline V gene encodes CDR1 SGHTA and CDR2 FQGNSA. The CDR3 is 20 amino acids. CDR3 protein: CASSLALMSDRLIVNQPQHF. For the CDR3, the DNA is TGTGCCAGCAGCTTAGCCTTGATGTCCGACCGGCTGATTGTCAATCAGCCCCAGCATTTT. The whole variable domain, remainder taken from reference TRBV7-2 and TRBJ1-5, is GAGVSQSPSNKVTEKGKDVELRCDPISGHTALYWYRQSLGQGLEFLIYFQGNSAPDKSGLPSDRFSAERTGGSVSTLTIQRTQQEDSAVYLCASSLALMSDRLIVNQPQHFGDGTRLSIL.

The chain employs TRBV14 and TRBJ2-6; D gene uncertain. The germline V gene has CDR1 SGHDN and CDR2 FVKESK. The length of the CDR3 is 14 residues. V lost 3 bases to trimming and J lost 3 bases, with 6 bases between them. The CDR3: CASSHTDGANVLTF. For the CDR3, the DNA is TGTGCCAGCAGCCACACCGATGGGGCCAACGTCCTGACTTTC.

The chain uses TRBV19 and TRBJ1-1; 8 bases map to TRBD1. The CDR3 totals 13 residues. CDR1 LNHDA and CDR2 SQIVND come from the germline V gene (reference sequence). V was pared by 4 bases and J by 5 bases, with 3 bases of the junction left unmatched. The CDR3 DNA sequence: TGTGCCAGTAGTAAGCAGGGGGCAACTGAAGCTTTCTTT. It is translated as CASSKQGATEAFF.